The 11 T cell receptor beta chains listed next were all sequenced from one sample in a study of PD-1 blockade in mismatch repair-deficient tumors. TCRdb keeps only in-frame clones here, not all; method: immunoSEQ multiplex PCR. Seen here are around 25,000 clones, about 83% observed once, and the top ten hold around 20%. Sequencing was performed on peripheral blood, taken 12 weeks after starting pembrolizumab. The receptors derive from an adult with mismatch repair-deficient cancer.

This rearrangement joins TRBV5-1 to TRBJ2-7, with D perhaps given as TRBD1 or TRBD2 (5 bases each). Germline assignment: CDR1 SGHRS and CDR2 YFSETQ. V gave up 0 bases and J gave up 5 bases, with 15 bases separating them. The CDR3 is 15 amino acids. CDR3 loop: CASSLGGQSSDEQYF. The CDR3 coding sequence is TGCGCCAGCAGCTTGGGGGGCCAGAGTAGCGACGAGCAGTACTTC.

The chain has TRBV4-1 and TRBJ2-7; 7 bases line up with TRBD1. This CDR3 has 16 residues. CDR1 and CDR2 (germline): MGHRA, YSYEKL. J lost 2 bases, V lost 1 base, and 8 bases had no gene match. The CDR3 DNA sequence: TGCGCCAGCAGCCAAGCGCCAGGGGGAACCACCTACGAGCAGTACTTC. This translates into CASSQAPGGTTYEQYF.

Concerning this clone itself: Within the sample, other DNA sequences also encode this same CDR3. V and J are TRBV27 and TRBJ2-2, with D maybe TRBD2 (5 bases). The V end lost 5 bases, the J end lost 0 bases, and 10 bases lay between the germline ends. The germline gives CDR1 MNHEY, CDR2 SMNVEV (reference sequence). The CDR3 totals 15 residues. As DNA, the CDR3 is TGTGCCAGCAGTCTACGAGGGACGAACACCGGGGAGCTGTTTTTT. This sequence encodes CASSLRGTNTGELFF.

The V gene is TRBV7-8, the J gene TRBJ2-3; tentative D call: TRBD2 (6 bases). Deletions cut 8 bases from V and 4 bases from J, with 16 bases between. This CDR3 is 14 amino acids long. The germline CDR1 and CDR2 sequences are SGHVS and FQNEAQ. In DNA, the CDR3 is TGTGCCAGCGGCCGGCGGGGCGGCGCAGATACGCAGTATTTT. This codes for CASGRRGGADTQYF.

The rearrangement links TRBV6-6 to TRBJ2-7; tentatively, D is TRBD1 (6 bases). V was cut by 11 bases and J by 1 base, with 15 bases left in between. This CDR3 comprises 13 residues. Germline CDR1 reads MNHNY; CDR2 reads SVGAGI (reference sequence). The CDR3 loop is CAAQGRRSYEQYF. Here the CDR3 DNA reads TGTGCCGCACAGGGTCGGAGGTCCTACGAGCAGTACTTC.

The rearrangement joins TRBV5-1 to TRBJ1-4; D is ambiguous. Per the germline V gene, CDR1 is SGHRS and CDR2 is YFSETQ. V was pared by 0 bases and J by 5 bases, with 11 bases between. The CDR3 has 15 amino acids. The CDR3 is CASSLAGLQNEKLFF. The CDR3 bases are TGCGCCAGCAGCTTGGCCGGGCTCCAAAATGAAAAACTGTTTTTT.

This chain joins TRBV7-9 and TRBJ2-7, with 7 bases that match TRBD2. This CDR3 contains 17 residues. Per the germline V gene, CDR1 is SEHNR and CDR2 is FQNEAQ (reference sequence). Germline trimming cut 1 base from V and 2 bases from J; bases unmatched to any gene: 11. CDR3 region: CASSLGPRFGRTYEQYF. The CDR3 nucleotides read TGTGCCAGCAGCTTAGGGCCGCGATTCGGGAGGACCTACGAGCAGTACTTC.

The genes are TRBV4-1 and TRBJ2-7; no definite D call. This CDR3 contains 13 residues. Trimming removed 0 bases at V and 4 bases at J, with 7 bases between. Germline V CDR1 and CDR2: MGHRA, YSYEKL. The CDR3 here is CASSQELGYEQYF. The CDR3 DNA is TGCGCCAGCAGCCAAGAATTGGGGTACGAGCAGTACTTC.

The chain couples TRBV12-5 to TRBJ2-7, with TRBD2 identical over 12 bases. V dropped 6 bases and J dropped 1; count of bases not matched to a gene: 4. The germline V gene encodes CDR1 LGHNT and CDR2 FRNRAP. The CDR3 totals 15 residues. The CDR3 DNA sequence: TGTGCTAGTGGCGAAGGACTAGCGGGATCCTACGAGCAGTACTTC. Its translation is CASGEGLAGSYEQYF.

The J gene is TRBJ2-3, the V gene TRBV6-1, with a possible D match to TRBD2 (6 bases). Trimming shortened V by 9 bases and J by 6 bases, and 19 bases separated the two germline ends. The CDR3 is made up of 14 amino acids. Germline loops: CDR1 MNHNS, CDR2 SASEGT. CDR3 nucleotides: TGTGCCAGTAAGGGACTCCGCGGGATGGATACGCAGTATTTT. Amino acids: CASKGLRGMDTQYF.

The J gene is TRBJ2-1, the V gene TRBV4-2; TRBD2 might be the D (5 bases). CDR3 length equals 16 residues. The germline V gene encodes CDR1 LGHNA and CDR2 YNFKEQ. The ends were cut back, 0 bases at V and 2 bases at J, with 11 bases in the middle. The CDR3 DNA reads TGTGCCAGCAGCCAAGAGGACCAGCGGACCTACAATGAGCAGTTCTTC. It is translated as CASSQEDQRTYNEQFF.